This TCR beta chain derives from a study of cytomegalovirus exposure and HLA in healthy donors. This table comes from immunoSEQ multiplex PCR, and its TCRdb copy is limited to in-frame clones, with some not included. The table has some 170,000 clones, about nine tenths seen once. This CDR3 has 12 residues. Germline V gives CDR1 GTSNPN, CDR2 SVGIG (reference sequence). The V gene lost 3 bases and the J gene lost 6 bases, with 12 bases spanning the gap. What was sequenced was PBMCs. This clonotype originated in a woman in her late teens or twenties in good health and CMV-seropositive. This chain joins TRBV30 and TRBJ2-7, with D possibly matching TRBD2 (7 bases). The CDR3 protein is CAWSRGALEQYF. The CDR3 nucleotides read TGTGCCTGGAGCCGGGGGGCTCTCGAGCAGTACTTC.